The entry below gives a single T cell receptor (beta chain) sequence along with its context. The data originate from a study of cytomegalovirus exposure and HLA in healthy donors. This table comes from immunoSEQ multiplex PCR, and its TCRdb copy is limited to in-frame clones, with some not included. The profile shows roughly 140,000 clones, roughly nine tenths of them singletons. The germline gives CDR1 SNHLY, CDR2 FYNNEI. There are 14 residues in the CDR3. V was pared by 6 bases and J by 3 bases, with 12 bases between. Sequencing input: PBMCs. J is TRBJ1-5 and V is TRBV2, with a possible D match to TRBD1 (6 bases). The TCR was taken from a woman aged 18-29 years in good health and CMV-seropositive. The CDR3 coding sequence is TGTGCCAGCAGCCCAGGACAGATCAATCAGCCCCAGCATTTT. As protein: CASSPGQINQPQHF. Full variable domain (remainder filled in from reference TRBV2 and TRBJ1-5): EPEVTQTPSHQVTQMGQEVILRCVPISNHLYFYWYRQILGQKVEFLVSFYNNEISEKSEIFDDQFSVERPDGSNFTLKIRSTKLEDSAMYFCASSPGQINQPQHFGDGTRLSIL.